This TCR beta chain was documented in a study of CD8 T cells in Susac syndrome. Overall study: Treatment status at blood draw for the Susac syndrome patients was therapy-naive, corticosteroids, or intravenous immunoglobulin alone.

CDR1 and CDR2 (germline): MDHEN, SYDVKM. V was pared by 8 bases and J by 9 bases, with 8 bases of the junction left unmatched. This CDR3 has 12 residues. The RNA input was roughly 0.45 to 1 ug, and it was reverse transcribed with random hexamers. Amplification of TCR beta CDR3 was carried out by immunoSEQ multiplex PCR, which covered 54 Vbeta and 13 Jbeta segments. MiXCR, run by TCRdb on the immunoSEQ multiplex PCR reads, gives a single entry per CDR3 protein. The sample carries tens of thousands of distinct CDR3 sequences, approximately 94% recorded once. The sample was CD4+ T cells from PBMCs. The rearrangement links TRBV28 to TRBJ2-3, with TRBD1 matching 7 bases. The receptor comes from a human donor with Susac syndrome. The CDR3 protein is CASGPRGQTQYF. DNA for the CDR3: TGTGCCAGCGGTCCACGGGGACAGACGCAGTATTTT.